These 16 T cell receptor beta chains share one sample of origin, sequenced in a study of OX40 agonist ivuxolimab in advanced cancers. Assay used: immunoSEQ multiplex PCR; TCRdb lists only in-frame clones, some missing. The sample records about 52,000 clones, 70% to 85% being singletons. Sequencing used CD4+ or CD8+ T cells sorted from blood, obtained in a trial of the OX40 agonist ivuxolimab. These receptors all come from an adult with an advanced solid tumor such as melanoma, head and neck, liver or kidney cancer.

This clone was counted only a few times. This chain links TRBV9 with TRBJ1-2; no definite D call. CDR1 SGDLS and CDR2 YYNGEE come from the germline V gene. The germline V and J ends were trimmed by 0 bases and 5 bases, with 14 bases remaining between them. The CDR3 runs 15 residues. CDR3 protein: CASSVAEGPLYGYTF. The DNA for the CDR3 is TGTGCCAGCAGCGTAGCCGAGGGCCCCCTTTATGGCTACACCTTC.

V usage is TRBV5-1 and J usage is TRBJ2-2, with D possibly matching TRBD1 (6 bases). Germline loops: CDR1 SGHRS, CDR2 YFSETQ. The CDR3 covers 14 residues. Trimming took off 8 bases at V and 8 bases at J, with 19 bases between the two ends. This chain's CDR3 is CASRLQGSTGELFF. CDR3 bases: TGCGCCAGTCGACTTCAGGGGTCTACAGGGGAGCTGTTTTTT.

V usage is TRBV18 and J usage is TRBJ2-5; D unclear. The CDR3 spans 15 residues. Germline loops: CDR1 KGHSH, CDR2 LQKENI. V gave up 5 bases and J gave up 1 base, with 14 bases separating them. The DNA of the CDR3 is TGTGCCAGCTCATCCCCCGGTCTTTCCCAAGAGACCCAGTACTTC. It is translated as CASSSPGLSQETQYF.

The chain recombines TRBV6-6 with TRBJ2-1; 10 bases fit TRBD2. Germline CDR1 is MNHNY and CDR2 is SVGAGI (reference sequence). The CDR3 length is 13 residues. J gave up 9 bases and V 8 bases, and 7 bases lay outside the gene matches. The CDR3 region is CASGASGGGEQFF. The CDR3 nucleotides are TGTGCCAGCGGGGCTAGCGGGGGTGGTGAGCAGTTCTTC.

The chain recombines TRBV15 with TRBJ1-1; 9 nucleotides agree with TRBD1. Looked up from germline, CDR1 is LNHNV and CDR2 is YYDKDF (reference sequence). Trimming at V came to 9 bases and at J to 3 bases, leaving 8 bases not matched to a gene. This CDR3 contains 14 residues. This CDR3 is CATGRGTGHTEAFF. The DNA for the CDR3 is TGTGCCACGGGGAGAGGGACAGGGCACACTGAAGCTTTCTTT.

This chain joins TRBV27 and TRBJ2-7; D not certain. V was cut by 6 bases and J by 6 bases, with 12 bases left in between. The germline gives CDR1 MNHEY, CDR2 SMNVEV (reference sequence). This CDR3 has 12 amino acids. Written as DNA, the CDR3 is TGTGCCAGCAGGCCCTCGGGTGGCGAGCAGTACTTC. The encoded protein is CASRPSGGEQYF.

The chain recombines TRBV6-5 with TRBJ2-7, with 8 nucleotides matching TRBD1. The germline V gene has CDR1 MNHEY and CDR2 SVGAGI. The CDR3 covers 14 residues. J gave up 5 bases and V 2 bases, and 5 bases lay outside the gene matches. The CDR3 nucleotides are TGTGCCAGCAGTTACGGCAGGGGGCTCGACGAGCAGTACTTC. Protein product: CASSYGRGLDEQYF.

This clone has only a few counts. This rearrangement joins TRBV15 to TRBJ2-1; 7 bases match TRBD2. The V gene's germline CDR1 is LNHNV and CDR2 YYDKDF (reference sequence). The CDR3 contains 17 residues. V dropped 0 bases and J dropped 0; count of bases not matched to a gene: 5. CDR3 region: CATSRDFGGGSYNEQFF. CDR3 DNA sequence: TGTGCCACCAGCAGAGATTTCGGCGGGGGCTCCTACAATGAGCAGTTCTTC.

The chain joins TRBV2 to TRBJ1-1; 8 nucleotides agree with TRBD1. The CDR3 length is 15 residues. CDR1 is SNHLY and CDR2 is FYNNEI in the germline V gene. Trimming removed 6 bases from V and 1 base from J; junction bases left unmatched: 7. The CDR3 protein is CASRKTDRENTEAFF. CDR3 nucleotide sequence: TGTGCCAGCAGGAAGACGGACAGGGAGAACACTGAAGCTTTCTTT. Drawing the rest from reference TRBV2 and TRBJ1-1, the complete variable domain is EPEVTQTPSHQVTQMGQEVILRCVPISNHLYFYWYRQILGQKVEFLVSFYNNEISEKSEIFDDQFSVERPDGSNFTLKIRSTKLEDSAMYFCASRKTDRENTEAFFGQGTRLTVV.

This chain uses TRBV11-2 with TRBJ2-1; TRBD2 aligns across 14 bases. The V gene's germline CDR1 is SGHAT and CDR2 FQNNGV. This CDR3 is built from 16 residues. The V segment lost 5 bases and the J segment 8 bases; nucleotides outside the gene matches: 8. This CDR3 is CASSPTSGGARDEQFF. The CDR3 region has the DNA TGTGCCAGCAGCCCGACTAGCGGGGGGGCCAGGGATGAGCAGTTCTTC. Based on the CDR3 plus reference TRBV11-2 and TRBJ2-1, the full variable domain is EAGVAQSPRYKIIEKRQSVAFWCNPISGHATLYWYQQILGQGPKLLIQFQNNGVVDDSQLPKDRFSAERLKGVDSTLKIQPAKLEDSAVYLCASSPTSGGARDEQFFGPGTRLTVL.

This clone was picked up one time. The rearrangement joins TRBV6-6 to TRBJ1-1; weak D call: TRBD1 (5 bases). The V gene lost 4 bases and the J gene lost 1 base, with 10 bases spanning the gap. The CDR3 spans 14 residues. Germline V gene lookup returns CDR1 MNHNY and CDR2 SVGAGI (reference sequence). CDR3 sequence: CASSWDVSNTEAFF. DNA for the CDR3: TGTGCCAGCAGTTGGGACGTGTCGAACACTGAAGCTTTCTTT.

This chain joins TRBV29-1 and TRBJ2-5, with no clear D. The CDR3 totals 15 residues. Germline CDR1 reads SQVTM; CDR2 reads ANQGSEA. V lost 4 bases, J lost 5 bases, and 20 bases lay in between. Here the CDR3 DNA reads TGCAGCGTTGTGTCTGTGGCAGTCCCCCGGGAGACCCAGTACTTC. Translating it yields CSVVSVAVPRETQYF.

The gene calls are TRBV7-9 and TRBJ2-7; D remains ambiguous. The CDR3 is made up of 11 amino acids. Germline CDR1 is SEHNR and CDR2 is FQNEAQ (reference sequence). V was trimmed by 5 bases and J by 7 bases, leaving 9 bases between them. The CDR3 spells CASSGWDEQYF. In DNA form, the CDR3 reads TGTGCCAGCAGCGGATGGGATGAGCAGTACTTC. Full variable domain (remainder filled in from reference TRBV7-9 and TRBJ2-7): DTGVSQNPRHKITKRGQNVTFRCDPISEHNRLYWYRQTLGQGPEFLTYFQNEAQLEKSRLLSDRFSAERPKGSFSTLEIQRTEQGDSAMYLCASSGWDEQYFGPGTRLTVT.

The chain carries TRBV19 and TRBJ2-1; D uncertain. CDR3 length: 16 amino acids. Germline CDR1 is LNHDA and CDR2 is SQIVND (reference sequence). The ends were cut back, 7 bases at V and 0 bases at J, with 16 bases in the middle. CDR3 DNA: TGTGCCAGTACGCCCGGGCGGAGACGCTCCTACAATGAGCAGTTCTTC. This translates into CASTPGRRRSYNEQFF.

The chain couples TRBV10-3 to TRBJ1-1; D may be TRBD1 (5 bases). CDR3 length equals 12 residues. Germline V gives CDR1 ENHRY, CDR2 SYGVKD. V lost 7 bases, J lost 12 bases, and 18 bases lay in between. The chain's CDR3 is CAINGEGAGPFF. DNA of the CDR3: TGTGCCATCAATGGGGAAGGGGCAGGGCCTTTCTTT.

This clone was seen a handful of times. Written as DNA, the CDR3 is TGTGCCAGCTCACCACGTCGACTAGCGGGAGGATACAATGAGCAGTTCTTC. As protein: CASSPRRLAGGYNEQFF. This chain connects TRBV18 to TRBJ2-1, with TRBD2 matching over 13 bases. The V segment lost 1 base and the J segment 4 bases; nucleotides outside the gene matches: 4. The CDR3 spans 17 residues. Germline V gene data show CDR1 as KGHSH and CDR2 as LQKENI.